These 27 T cell receptor beta chains came from one sample sequenced in a study of blood T cells in healthy people across ages. The second PCR ran about 6 to 12 cycles with a sample-barcoded 5' primer and J-beta primers. MiXCR, run by TCRdb on the 5' RACE reads, gives a single entry per CDR3 protein. Of 750,000 to 950,000 distinct CDR3 sequences listed, 29% are singletons. These data were also reused for a study on T cells of mothers and their children.

The sample comprised blood. These receptor sequences come from a woman between 40 and 55 years old in good health.

In this sample, this clonotype turned up many times. The chain carries TRBV7-9 and TRBJ2-3, with D possibly matching TRBD2 (5 bases). Deletions cut 3 bases from V and 2 bases from J, with 15 bases between. Germline lookup yields CDR1 SEHNR and CDR2 FQNEAQ (reference sequence). This CDR3 spans 16 amino acids. CDR3: CASSFVAGPYTDTQYF. The CDR3 DNA reads as TGTGCCAGCAGCTTTGTCGCGGGTCCATACACAGATACGCAGTATTTT.

The genes are TRBV11-2 and TRBJ2-5; weak D call: TRBD1 (5 bases). The CDR3 covers 14 residues. CDR1 and CDR2 from the germline V gene are SGHAT and FQNNGV. Trimming shortened V by 5 bases and J by 5 bases, and 15 bases separated the two germline ends. CDR3 amino acids: CASSPRAKGETQYF. Here the CDR3 DNA reads TGTGCCAGCAGCCCCCGGGCCAAGGGGGAGACCCAGTACTTC. Using reference TRBV11-2 and TRBJ2-5 for the parts outside the CDR3, the full variable domain is EAGVAQSPRYKIIEKRQSVAFWCNPISGHATLYWYQQILGQGPKLLIQFQNNGVVDDSQLPKDRFSAERLKGVDSTLKIQPAKLEDSAVYLCASSPRAKGETQYFGPGTRLLVL.

This clonotype was counted many times. The chain carries TRBV29-1 and TRBJ2-7; D remains ambiguous. This CDR3 is built from 11 residues. Trimming removed 3 bases at V and 4 bases at J, with 7 bases between. Germline assignment: CDR1 SQVTM and CDR2 ANQGSEA. The CDR3 protein is CSVETGYEQYF. CDR3 bases: TGCAGCGTTGAGACTGGTTACGAGCAGTACTTC.

A word on this clonotype: One junction end does not reproduce the germline sequence, and a read error may be involved. The rearrangement uses TRBV5-1 and TRBJ1-4, with 12 bases that match TRBD1. Germline CDR1 is SGHRS and CDR2 is YFSETQ. CDR3 length: 18 amino acids. DNA for the CDR3: TGCGCCAGCAGCTTGACCCGGGACAGGGGGCCCCTAAGGGAAAAACGGTTTTTT. Translation: CASSLTRDRGPLREKRFF.

This clonotype has more than one count but fewer than ten. V and J are TRBV20-1 and TRBJ2-3; 9 bases align to TRBD2. V gave up 4 bases and J gave up 2 bases; unmatched junction bases: 7. Germline V gene lookup returns CDR1 DFQATT and CDR2 SNEGSKA (reference sequence). The CDR3 sequence is 15 residues long. The CDR3 nucleotides read TGCAGTGCTAATCAGCGGGGGGTAAACACAGATACGCAGTATTTT. Its translation: CSANQRGVNTDTQYF.

The rearrangement links TRBV7-3 to TRBJ2-1; TRBD1 matches at 11 bases. The germline V gene encodes CDR1 SGHTA and CDR2 FQGTGA. V trimming: 5 bases; J trimming: 8 bases; junction bases outside the gene matches: 8. The CDR3 is 15 amino acids. The CDR3 nucleotides read TGTGCCAGCAGCCTCACAGGGACAGGGGGGTATGAGCAGTTCTTC. This codes for CASSLTGTGGYEQFF.

This clonotype was found many times. Here the CDR3 reads CASSAGTGDNEQFF. Here the CDR3 DNA reads TGCGCCAGCAGCGCCGGGACAGGGGACAATGAGCAGTTCTTC. The V and J genes are TRBV4-1 and TRBJ2-1, with 10 bases aligning to TRBD1. Trimming at V came to 5 bases and at J to 5 bases, leaving 3 bases not matched to a gene. CDR1 is MGHRA and CDR2 is YSYEKL in the germline V gene. This CDR3 spans 14 amino acids.

This clonotype has just a few counts. This sequence may be a read error, since a much larger clone differs from it by one base. The V gene is TRBV20-1, the J gene TRBJ2-7, with unresolved D. The CDR3 sequence is 13 residues long. Trimming removed 0 bases at V and 3 bases at J, with 9 bases between. The germline V gene has CDR1 DFQATT and CDR2 SNEGSKA (reference sequence). CDR3 amino acids: CSAREGGGYEQYF. CDR3 DNA: TGCAGTGCTAGAGAGGGCGGTGGCTACGAGCAGTACTTC.

This clonotype has at least ten counts. A junction end diverges from the germline sequence, so it may reflect a read error. The chain uses TRBV7-7 and TRBJ2-6, with TRBD1 matching over 8 bases. CDR3 length: 16 amino acids. Germline V gene sequence: CDR1 SSHAT, CDR2 FNYEAQ (reference sequence). This CDR3 is CASSRTGGAGANVLTF. The CDR3, as DNA: TGTGCTAGCAGCCGAACAGGGGGTGCTGGGGCCAACGTCCTGACTTTC.

This clonotype was seen a handful of times. The gene calls are TRBV28 and TRBJ1-2; D not resolved. This CDR3 comprises 15 residues. With 6 bases removed from V and 1 base from J, the gap between germline ends came to 15 bases. Looked up from germline, CDR1 is MDHEN and CDR2 is SYDVKM. The CDR3 here is CASSLPRSNNYGYTF. CDR3 coding DNA: TGTGCCAGCAGCCTCCCCCGGAGTAATAACTATGGCTACACCTTC.

V gene TRBV5-4 combines with J gene TRBJ1-4, with D perhaps TRBD1 (6 bases). V shed 6 bases and J shed 8 bases, with 17 bases lying between them. The CDR3 is made up of 14 amino acids. The germline CDR1 and CDR2 sequences are SGHNT and YYREEE (reference sequence). CDR3 residues: CASTTAGGPEKLFF. The DNA for the CDR3 is TGTGCCAGCACTACAGCGGGGGGCCCAGAAAAACTGTTTTTT.

As DNA, the CDR3 is TGTGCCTGGAGTGTACGGAGGACTAGCGGGGGGATCTACACAGATACGCAGTATTTT. It encodes CAWSVRRTSGGIYTDTQYF. J is TRBJ2-3 and V is TRBV30; TRBD2 aligns across 14 bases. The CDR3 has 19 amino acids. CDR1 GTSNPN and CDR2 SVGIG come from the germline V gene (reference sequence). Trimming at V came to 0 bases and at J to 2 bases, leaving 10 bases not matched to a gene.

CDR3: CASSQDKQRKTQYF. Here the CDR3 DNA reads TGTGCCAGCAGCCAAGATAAACAGAGGAAGACCCAGTACTTC. The chain joins TRBV14 to TRBJ2-5; D gene ambiguous. The V gene lost 0 bases and the J gene lost 6 bases, with 11 bases spanning the gap. Germline V gene sequence: CDR1 SGHDN, CDR2 FVKESK. This CDR3 is built from 14 residues. The full variable domain, in which reference TRBV14 and TRBJ2-5 provide the parts outside the CDR3, is EAGVTQFPSHSVIEKGQTVTLRCDPISGHDNLYWYRRVMGKEIKFLLHFVKESKQDESGMPNNRFLAERTGGTYSTLKVQPAELEDSGVYFCASSQDKQRKTQYFGPGTRLLVL.

V gene TRBV5-1 combines with J gene TRBJ2-5, with D hard to call. The CDR3 loop spans 14 amino acids. CDR1 and CDR2 from the germline V gene are SGHRS and YFSETQ. Between the trimmed V and J ends, which lost 0 bases and 11 bases, there was a span of 17 bases. The CDR3 DNA reads TGCGCCAGCAGCTTGGGGGAAAGGTACAATGAGCAGTACTTC. Its translation is CASSLGERYNEQYF.

The chain couples TRBV28 to TRBJ2-7, with D maybe TRBD2 (5 bases). Germline V gene lookup returns CDR1 MDHEN and CDR2 SYDVKM. This CDR3 spans 14 amino acids. V dropped 6 bases and J dropped 2 bases, with 14 bases sitting between them. The CDR3 coding sequence is TGTGCCAGCAGGTTAGAGGGTTTCCCCTACGAGCAGTACTTC. It encodes CASRLEGFPYEQYF.

The chain is built from TRBV24-1 and TRBJ1-1; D is uncertain. V was cut by 3 bases and J by 6 bases, with 10 bases left in between. This CDR3 is built from 13 residues. Germline V lookup: CDR1 KGHDR, CDR2 SFDVKD. This CDR3 is CATSDGRVPEAFF. Written as DNA, the CDR3 is TGTGCCACCAGTGATGGCCGGGTTCCTGAAGCTTTCTTT.

This clonotype was counted at least ten times. The genes are TRBV15 and TRBJ2-7, with D possibly being TRBD2 (6 bases). CDR3 size: 13 residues. Germline V lookup: CDR1 LNHNV, CDR2 YYDKDF (reference sequence). V lost 9 bases and J lost 7, with 19 bases in between. CDR3 in DNA: TGTGCCACAACCCGGGACTCCCCTGGGGAGCAGTACTTC. Amino acid sequence: CATTRDSPGEQYF.

Many counts were recorded for this clonotype. Here the CDR3 DNA reads TGCAGTGCCATTAGCGGGGTTAGCTCCTACGAGCAGTACTTC. Its protein product is CSAISGVSSYEQYF. The chain couples TRBV20-1 to TRBJ2-7, with TRBD2 matching 8 bases. In germline, CDR1 is DFQATT, CDR2 SNEGSKA (reference sequence). The CDR3 length is 14 residues. The J segment lost 0 bases and the V segment lost 6 bases, leaving 7 bases of the junction unmatched.

In this sample, this clonotype turned up a few times. This chain uses TRBV28 with TRBJ1-1, with D possibly matching TRBD1 (6 bases). Germline V gene data show CDR1 as MDHEN and CDR2 as SYDVKM. V was shortened by 7 bases and J by 4 bases, with 16 bases between the two germline ends. There are 14 residues in the CDR3. CDR3 bases: TGTGCCAGCACCCTGAAGAACAGGGCCACTGAAGCTTTCTTT. Its protein is CASTLKNRATEAFF. The variable domain in full, completed from reference TRBV28 and TRBJ1-1, reads DVKVTQSSRYLVKRTGEKVFLECVQDMDHENMFWYRQDPGLGLRLIYFSYDVKMKEKGDIPEGYSVSREKKERFSLILESASTNQTSMYLCASTLKNRATEAFFGQGTRLTVV.

The chain carries TRBV5-1 and TRBJ2-1; possible D gene TRBD1, 5 bases. The germline V and J ends were trimmed by 5 bases and 5 bases, with 17 bases remaining between them. The CDR3 covers 15 residues. The germline V gene encodes CDR1 SGHRS and CDR2 YFSETQ. The CDR3 DNA is TGCGCCAGCAGACCCCAGGGTCGATTCGACAATGAGCAGTTCTTC. Its translation: CASRPQGRFDNEQFF.

This clonotype was recorded at least ten times. This chain uses TRBV7-9 with TRBJ2-4; the D gene is possibly TRBD1 (6 bases). Matching the DNA end better, TRBJ2-7 makes the J call doubtful. CDR3 length: 15 amino acids. The germline V gene has CDR1 SEHNR and CDR2 FQNEAQ (reference sequence). In DNA, the CDR3 is TGTGCCAGCAGCTTACCCCAGGGCAGGGGAAACGAGCAGTACTTC. This codes for CASSLPQGRGNEQYF.

Comment on this clonotype: A read error may be the cause here, since a much bigger clone is one base away. The chain carries TRBV5-1 and TRBJ2-5; D is unclear. The length of the CDR3 is 14 residues. The germline CDR1 and CDR2 sequences are SGHRS and YFSETQ. V lost 0 bases to trimming and J lost 3 bases, with 9 bases between them. The CDR3 bases are TGCGCCAGCAGCTTGGGCACGTCCAAAGAGACCCAGTACTTC. Residues: CASSLGTSKETQYF.

The chain carries TRBV5-1 and TRBJ1-2, with a tentative D call TRBD1 (6 bases). There are 18 residues in the CDR3. Germline V gene data show CDR1 as SGHRS and CDR2 as YFSETQ. V dropped 2 bases and J dropped 1 base, with 21 bases sitting between them. The CDR3 nucleotides are TGCGCCAGCAGCTTACAGGGCGGGATAGGTGTTTATAACTATGGCTACACCTTC. It translates to CASSLQGGIGVYNYGYTF.

This clonotype was recorded many times. This sequence joins TRBV21-1 and TRBJ2-3; no check of the table's D call, TRBD1, against the DNA was made. TRBV21-1 is given as a pseudogene. There are 18 residues in the CDR3. The CDR3 sequence is CASSPPGTGSSITDTQYF. The DNA for the CDR3 is TGTGCCAGCAGCCCGCCCGGGACAGGGAGCTCAATCACAGATACGCAGTATTTT.

This clonotype was counted many times. The chain combines TRBV4-2 with TRBJ2-3, with TRBD2 matching 9 bases. The CDR3 extends over 16 amino acids. Germline V gives CDR1 LGHNA, CDR2 YNFKEQ. Trimming removed 0 bases from V and 3 bases from J; junction bases left unmatched: 4. CDR3 nucleotide sequence: TGTGCCAGCAGCCAAGAGCGAAGCGGGGGGACAGATACGCAGTATTTT. Encoded protein: CASSQERSGGTDTQYF.

This chain joins TRBV6-5 and TRBJ1-1; 11 bases fit TRBD1. V was pared by 2 bases and J by 7 bases, with 9 bases of the junction left unmatched. The CDR3 is made up of 16 amino acids. Germline CDR1 and CDR2: MNHEY and SVGAGI. The CDR3 spells CASSYHGQGARGEAFF. The CDR3 nucleotides read TGTGCCAGCAGTTACCATGGACAGGGGGCGCGTGGTGAAGCTTTCTTT.

This clonotype showed up just once. V gene TRBV9 combines with J gene TRBJ1-5, with D unresolved. V was pared by 3 bases and J by 0 bases, with 7 bases between. The CDR3 has 14 residues. CDR1 SGDLS and CDR2 YYNGEE come from the germline V gene. CDR3 sequence: CASSESASNQPQHF. As DNA, the CDR3 is TGTGCCAGCAGCGAGTCGGCTAGCAATCAGCCCCAGCATTTT.